The 7 T cell receptor beta chains given below trace back to one sample, sequenced in a study of blood T cell repertoires in COVID-19. Measured with immunoSEQ multiplex PCR; TCRdb has only the in-frame clones, and not every one. Of about 150,000 clones listed, around 90% are singletons. Sequencing used peripheral blood. These receptor sequences come from a woman aged 55-69 years with active or convalescent COVID-19.

The CDR3 loop reads CASSLAGVSGANVLTF. DNA of the CDR3: TGTGCCAGCAGCTTAGCGGGAGTCTCTGGGGCCAACGTCCTGACTTTC. V is TRBV7-6 and J is TRBJ2-6, with a possible D match to TRBD2 (5 bases). CDR1 is SGHVS, CDR2 FNYEAQ, per germline. V was trimmed by 0 bases and J by 0 bases, leaving 6 bases between them. The CDR3 consists of 16 residues.

The rearrangement joins TRBV10-3 to TRBJ2-7; D is ambiguous. CDR3 length equals 16 residues. The germline V gene encodes CDR1 ENHRY and CDR2 SYGVKD. Trimming took off 3 bases at V and 2 bases at J, with 17 bases between the two ends. The CDR3 nucleotides read TGTGCCATCAGTGACGCGGCCCTGGCAGCTGCCTACGAGCAGTACTTC. Protein product: CAISDAALAAAYEQYF.

This clone was detected once. The chain couples TRBV19 to TRBJ1-2, with D uncertain. CDR3 size: 16 residues. The germline gives CDR1 LNHDA, CDR2 SQIVND (reference sequence). V gave up 2 bases and J gave up 4 bases, with 17 bases separating them. CDR3 amino acids: CASSIKRAGVLYGYTF. The DNA for the CDR3 is TGTGCCAGTAGTATAAAACGGGCGGGAGTTCTCTATGGCTACACCTTC. Variable domain in full (rest from reference TRBV19 and TRBJ1-2): DGGITQSPKYLFRKEGQNVTLSCEQNLNHDAMYWYRQDPGQGLRLIYYSQIVNDFQKGDIAEGYSVSREKKESFPLTVTSAQKNPTAFYLCASSIKRAGVLYGYTFGSGTRLTVV.

The CDR3 DNA reads TGTGCCAGTAGTCTCTCAGTGCGGGGTGGCTACACCTTC. Amino acids: CASSLSVRGGYTF. J is TRBJ1-2 and V is TRBV19; D gene uncertain. The CDR3 has 13 amino acids. Per germline, CDR1 LNHDA and CDR2 SQIVND (reference sequence). V was trimmed by 5 bases and J by 7 bases, leaving 14 bases between them.

In its sample, this clone was seen a few times. V and J are TRBV2 and TRBJ2-1, with 11 bases that match TRBD2. CDR1 and CDR2 (germline): SNHLY, FYNNEI. This CDR3 region has 13 residues. V shed 10 bases, J shed 4 bases, and the junction held 3 bases outside the gene matches. For the CDR3, the DNA is TGTGCCATACTAGCGGGGGCTTACAATGAGCAGTTCTTC. This encodes CAILAGAYNEQFF.

The chain is built from TRBV18 and TRBJ1-1, with D maybe TRBD1 (6 bases). V was clipped by 6 bases and J by 1 base, with 9 bases between them. The CDR3 consists of 13 residues. The V gene's germline CDR1 is KGHSH and CDR2 LQKENI. CDR3 coding DNA: TGTGCCAGCTCCCGACAGGAGAACACTGAAGCTTTCTTT. This sequence encodes CASSRQENTEAFF.

CDR3 sequence (DNA): TGTGCCAGCAGCGTAGACCCAGGGGCGTACACTGAAGCTTTCTTT. Protein product: CASSVDPGAYTEAFF. The genes are TRBV9 and TRBJ1-1, with a weak D call TRBD1 (6 bases). CDR1 SGDLS and CDR2 YYNGEE come from the germline V gene. Trimming pared 0 bases from V and 3 bases from J, leaving 12 bases between. The CDR3 has 15 residues.